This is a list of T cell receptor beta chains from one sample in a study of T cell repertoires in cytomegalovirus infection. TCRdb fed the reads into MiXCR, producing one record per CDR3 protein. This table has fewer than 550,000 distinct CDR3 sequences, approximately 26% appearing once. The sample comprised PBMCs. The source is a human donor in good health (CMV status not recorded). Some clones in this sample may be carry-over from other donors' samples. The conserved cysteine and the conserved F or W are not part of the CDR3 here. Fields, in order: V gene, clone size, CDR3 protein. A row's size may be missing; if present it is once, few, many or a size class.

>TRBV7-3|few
ASSLNPLVVDEQF
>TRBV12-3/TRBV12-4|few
ASSLRLAGVSDNEQF
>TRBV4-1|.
ASSQRFVNQPQH
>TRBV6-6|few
ASSRLAGPQY
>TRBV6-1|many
ASSRSSGATDTQY
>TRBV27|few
ASSTIPPGLAGFKGTREQF
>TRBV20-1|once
SASPTSGVSNYEQY
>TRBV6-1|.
ASSYYRVTNTEAF
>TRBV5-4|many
ASSLVRGGGNSPLH
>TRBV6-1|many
AVTGRNNEQF
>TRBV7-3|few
ASSLGGSENIQY
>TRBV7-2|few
ASSQLEDRAYGYT
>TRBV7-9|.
ASSLAWGETQY
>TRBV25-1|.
ASSVWDRGIEEKLF
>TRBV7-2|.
ASSPLRLAGGSTPSYNEQF
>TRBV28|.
ASSFLGVRGGGPNYGYT
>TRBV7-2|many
ASSLGAYSYNEQF
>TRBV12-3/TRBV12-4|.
ASSPTWTGIKNIQY
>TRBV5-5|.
ASSRRQGDGYT
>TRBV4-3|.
ASSQEVGDTIAGELF
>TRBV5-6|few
ASSSGTIQETQY
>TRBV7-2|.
ASSRRRGGELF
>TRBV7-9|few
ASSLERRQAF
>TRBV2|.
ASSGRRETQY
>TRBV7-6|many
ASARGTDTQY
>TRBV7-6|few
AAGREFTGELF
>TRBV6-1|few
ASSETLGLAGLQETQY
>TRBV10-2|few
ASSDGSGGSTDTQY